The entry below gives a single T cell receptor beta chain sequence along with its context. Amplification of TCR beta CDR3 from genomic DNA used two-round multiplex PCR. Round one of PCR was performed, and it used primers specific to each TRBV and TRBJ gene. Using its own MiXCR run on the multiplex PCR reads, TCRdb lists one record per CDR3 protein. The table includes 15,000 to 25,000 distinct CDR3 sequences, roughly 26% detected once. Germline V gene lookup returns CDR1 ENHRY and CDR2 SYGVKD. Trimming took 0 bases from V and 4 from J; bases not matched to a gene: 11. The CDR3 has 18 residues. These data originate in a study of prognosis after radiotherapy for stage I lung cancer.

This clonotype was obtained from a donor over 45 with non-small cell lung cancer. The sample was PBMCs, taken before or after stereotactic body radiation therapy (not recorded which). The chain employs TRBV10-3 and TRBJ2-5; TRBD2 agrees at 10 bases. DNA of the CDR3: TGTGCCATCAGTGAGTCTCAGCGGGAGGGCCTCCCCCGAGAGACCCAGTACTTC. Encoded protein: CAISESQREGLPRETQYF.